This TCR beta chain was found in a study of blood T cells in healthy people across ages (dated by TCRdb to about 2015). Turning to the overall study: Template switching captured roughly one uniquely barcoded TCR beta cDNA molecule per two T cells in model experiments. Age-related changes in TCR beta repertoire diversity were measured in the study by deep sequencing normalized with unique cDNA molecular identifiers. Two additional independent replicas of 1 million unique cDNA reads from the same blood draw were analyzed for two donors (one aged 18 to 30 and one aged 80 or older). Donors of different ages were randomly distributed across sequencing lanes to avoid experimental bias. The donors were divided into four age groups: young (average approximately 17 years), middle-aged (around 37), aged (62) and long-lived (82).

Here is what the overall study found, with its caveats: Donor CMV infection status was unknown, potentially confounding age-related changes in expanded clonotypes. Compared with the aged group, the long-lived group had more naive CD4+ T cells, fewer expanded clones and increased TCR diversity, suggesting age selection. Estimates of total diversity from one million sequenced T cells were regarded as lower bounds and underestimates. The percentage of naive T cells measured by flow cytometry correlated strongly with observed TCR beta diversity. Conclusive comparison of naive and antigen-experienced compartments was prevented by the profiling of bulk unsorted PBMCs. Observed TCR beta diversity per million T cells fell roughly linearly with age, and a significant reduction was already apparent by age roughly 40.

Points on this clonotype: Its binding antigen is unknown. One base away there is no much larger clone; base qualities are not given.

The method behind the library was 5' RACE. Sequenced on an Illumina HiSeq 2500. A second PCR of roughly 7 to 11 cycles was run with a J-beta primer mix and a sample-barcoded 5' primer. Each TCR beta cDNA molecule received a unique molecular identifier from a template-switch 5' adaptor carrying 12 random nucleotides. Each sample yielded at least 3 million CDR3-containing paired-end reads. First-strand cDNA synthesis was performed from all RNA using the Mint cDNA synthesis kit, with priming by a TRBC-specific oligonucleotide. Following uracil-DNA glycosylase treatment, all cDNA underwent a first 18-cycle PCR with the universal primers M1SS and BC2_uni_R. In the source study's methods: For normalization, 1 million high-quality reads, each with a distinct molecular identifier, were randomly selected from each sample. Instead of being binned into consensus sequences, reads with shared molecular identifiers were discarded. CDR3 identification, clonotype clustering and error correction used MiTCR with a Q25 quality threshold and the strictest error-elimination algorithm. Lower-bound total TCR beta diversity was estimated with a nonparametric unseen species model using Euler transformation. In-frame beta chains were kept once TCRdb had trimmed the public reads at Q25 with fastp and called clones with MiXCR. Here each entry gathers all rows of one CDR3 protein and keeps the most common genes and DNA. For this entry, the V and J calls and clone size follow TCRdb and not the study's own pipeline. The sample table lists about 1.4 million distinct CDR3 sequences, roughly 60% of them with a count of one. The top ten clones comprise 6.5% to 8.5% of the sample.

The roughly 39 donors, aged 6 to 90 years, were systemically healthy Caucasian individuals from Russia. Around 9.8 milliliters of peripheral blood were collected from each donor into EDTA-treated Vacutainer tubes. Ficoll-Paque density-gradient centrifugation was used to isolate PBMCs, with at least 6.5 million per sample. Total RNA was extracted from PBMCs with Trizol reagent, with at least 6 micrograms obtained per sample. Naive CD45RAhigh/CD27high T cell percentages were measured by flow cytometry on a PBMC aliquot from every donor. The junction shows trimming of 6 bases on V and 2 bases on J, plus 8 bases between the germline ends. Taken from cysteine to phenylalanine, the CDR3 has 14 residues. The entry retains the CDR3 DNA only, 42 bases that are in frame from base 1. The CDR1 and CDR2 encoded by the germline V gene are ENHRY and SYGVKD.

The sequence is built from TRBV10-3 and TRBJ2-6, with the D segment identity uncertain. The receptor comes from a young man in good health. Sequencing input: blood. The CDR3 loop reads CAISPVAGANVLTF. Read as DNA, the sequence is TGTGCCATCAGCCCTGTGGCTGGGGCCAACGTCCTGACTTTC.